This T cell receptor beta chain originates from a study of early stage breast cancer tumors. Study background: Of 15 to 20 invasive breast tumors, twelve were hormone receptor-positive, HER2-negative. Average read coverage per sample was 9 to 10-fold.

The study's findings and limits: Tumors had about 2.3-fold higher T cell density than normal breast.

The CDR3 covers 15 residues. Trimming took off 10 bases at V and 1 base at J, with 17 bases between the two ends. Germline values: CDR1 MNHGY, CDR2 SAAAGT. To note about this clone: Its antigen is as yet unknown.

Enough DNA from normal breast tissue often took roughly 85-310 mg. The protocol was immunoSEQ multiplex PCR, while the TCRdb copy is restricted to in-frame clones and leaves out a portion. The table includes over 13,000 clones, roughly three quarters detected once. V gene TRBV6-8 combines with J gene TRBJ2-4; D remains unclear. Sequencing was done on a sample of normal breast tissue next to the tumor. The origin of this receptor is a person in their fifties with breast cancer. The CDR3 nucleotides read TGTGCCACTCCCCCTAGACTCCGCGCCAAAAACATTCAGTACTTC. It codes for CATPPRLRAKNIQYF.